At least ten counts were recorded for the clone carrying this T cell receptor (beta chain). These data come from a study of neurological immune-mediated disorders. Germline trimming cut 0 bases from V and 4 bases from J; bases unmatched to any gene: 6. This CDR3 has 17 residues. Germline assignment: CDR1 MNHEY and CDR2 SVGAGI. Time point reported: longitudinal time-point 2. TCRdb processed the 5' RACE reads anew with MiXCR; each CDR3 protein has one entry. The profile shows roughly 60,000 distinct CDR3 sequences, roughly 10% of them singletons. The receptor comes from a man in his thirties or forties in good health. The rearrangement links TRBV6-5 to TRBJ2-1; 10 bases map to TRBD2. Sequencing input: PBMCs. The CDR3 DNA is TGTGCCAGCAGTTACTCACTAGCGGGATATCTATACAATGAGCAGTTCTTC. Residues: CASSYSLAGYLYNEQFF.